This entry is about one TCR beta chain. These data are taken from a study of OX40 agonist ivuxolimab in advanced cancers. Overall study context: Prior checkpoint blockade (anti-PD-1, anti-PD-L1 or anti-CTLA-4) was permitted; about 40% had it.

Assay: immunoSEQ multiplex PCR; the TCRdb copy retains only in-frame clones and omits some. This sample has some 97,000 clones, with less than 95% found just once. The CDR3 contains 15 residues. The germline V gene encodes CDR1 MNHEY and CDR2 SVGAGI. V trimming: 0 bases; J trimming: 4 bases; junction bases outside the gene matches: 6. The sequenced sample was CD4+ or CD8+ T cells sorted from blood, obtained in a trial of the OX40 agonist ivuxolimab. The rearrangement uses TRBV6-5 and TRBJ2-7, with 7 bases matching TRBD1. The receptor was derived from an adult with an advanced solid tumor such as melanoma, head and neck, liver or kidney cancer. The CDR3 loop reads CASSYSNRGRYEQYF. The CDR3 DNA reads as TGTGCCAGCAGTTACTCGAACAGGGGCAGGTACGAGCAGTACTTC.